This is a list of T cell receptor beta chains from one sample in a study of CD8 T cells in ankylosing spondylitis. TCRdb independently ran MiXCR on the 5' RACE reads; one entry per CDR3 protein. This table holds fewer than 650,000 distinct CDR3 sequences, more than 9.5% found once. Sequenced sample: blood, either unsorted or a sorted T cell fraction (not recorded which). The receptors were sampled from a male donor with ankylosing spondylitis. Both conserved end residues are part of each CDR3. A D gene is named only where the DNA matches it firmly. A row's size may be missing; if present it is once, few, many or a size class.

V	J	size	D	DNA	CDR3
TRBV6-4	TRBJ2-1	.	.	TGTGCCAGCAGAATGGAGGGAGGAAGGGATAATGAGCAGTTCTTC	CASRMEGGRDNEQFF
TRBV6-1	TRBJ2-1	many	TRBD2	TGTGCCAGCTCTAAACTAGCGGGAGGCGATGAGCAGTTCTTC	CASSKLAGGDEQFF
TRBV18	TRBJ1-5	few	.	TGTGCCAGCTCACCTTCCGGTGGAGGGAGCAATCAGCCCCAGCATTTT	CASSPSGGGSNQPQHF
TRBV6-2/TRBV6-3	TRBJ1-4	few	.	TGTGCCAGCAGACCACAGGCTAATGAAAAACTGTTTTTT	CASRPQANEKLFF
TRBV6-1	TRBJ2-3	few	.	TGTGCCAGCAGTGAGTTTAGCGTAGCCCCTCCAGATACGCAGTATTTT	CASSEFSVAPPDTQYF
TRBV5-1	TRBJ2-2	.	.	TGCGCCAGCGCGGCAGGGTGGACCGGGGAGCTGTTTTTT	CASAAGWTGELFF
TRBV5-1	TRBJ2-7	few	TRBD1	TGCGCCAGCAGCCCCGGACAGGGGATGATCGAGCAGTACTTC	CASSPGQGMIEQYF
TRBV3-1	TRBJ2-5	.	.	TGTGCCAGCAGCCAAGGAGGTTTGGCGGGAGAGACCCAGTACTTC	CASSQGGLAGETQYF
TRBV2	TRBJ2-7	.	.	TGTGCCAGCAAAAGGGATACTAGTACCTACGAGCAGTACTTC	CASKRDTSTYEQYF
TRBV11-2	TRBJ2-1	many	TRBD2	TGTGCCAGCAGCCCGGGACTAGCGGGGGGTAACAATGAGCAGTTCTTC	CASSPGLAGGNNEQFF
TRBV7-9	TRBJ2-5	.	.	TGTGCCAGCAGCTTAGCGGTGACAGTTCACCAAGAGACCCAGTACTTC	CASSLAVTVHQETQYF
TRBV7-2	TRBJ2-7	.	.	TGTGCCAGCAGCTTAGAAGGGGGAGGGCCTTTAGACGAGCAGTACTTC	CASSLEGGGPLDEQYF
TRBV11-1	TRBJ2-7	few	TRBD2	TGTGCCAGCAGCGATTGGACTAGCGGGAGGCCTAATTTCTACGAGCAGTACTTC	CASSDWTSGRPNFYEQYF
TRBV2	TRBJ2-2	.	.	TGTGCCAGCAGTGAACAGGGACCGACTAACACCGGGGAGCTGTTTTTT	CASSEQGPTNTGELFF
TRBV12-3/TRBV12-4	TRBJ1-1	few	TRBD1	TGTGCCAGCAACTGGGACAGTGTCACTGAAGCTTTCTTT	CASNWDSVTEAFF
TRBV7-2	TRBJ1-4	many	.	TGTGCCAGCAGGCCGGACCCAAGCACGAAAAAACTGTTTTTT	CASRPDPSTKKLFF
TRBV7-8	TRBJ2-1	.	TRBD2	TGTGCCAGCAGCCTAGGACTAGCGGGAGAGCAGCAGTTCTTC	CASSLGLAGEQQFF
TRBV7-2	TRBJ2-1	few	.	TGTGCCAGCAGCTTAGGCCCGGGCCTCGGGGGCAATGAGCAGTTCTTC	CASSLGPGLGGNEQFF
TRBV7-6	TRBJ2-3	.	.	TGTGCCAGCAGCTTTTGGGAAACAGATACGCAGTATTTT	CASSFWETDTQYF
TRBV20-1	TRBJ2-1	.	.	TGCAGTGCAAGACGGGACGGAGGGCACAATGAGCAGTTCTTC	CSARRDGGHNEQFF
TRBV14	TRBJ1-2	.	.	TGTGCCAGCAGCCAAGTTGGGGGAAACAACTATGGCTACACCTTC	CASSQVGGNNYGYTF
TRBV6-2/TRBV6-3	TRBJ1-5	few	TRBD1	TGTGCCAGCAGTTATATAGGGACAGGACCCCGCGGCGGAAATCAGCCCCAGCATTTT	CASSYIGTGPRGGNQPQHF
TRBV27	TRBJ2-1	few	TRBD2	TGTGCCAGCACCATGGAGGCTAGCGGTCGCTCAGAGCAGTTCTTC	CASTMEASGRSEQFF
TRBV5-1	TRBJ2-1	once	.	TGCGCCAGCGGACCCGACGGGATATACAATGAGCAGTTCTTC	CASGPDGIYNEQFF
TRBV10-3	TRBJ2-6	.	TRBD1	TGTGCCACGGAACGGACAGGGGGGTCTGGGGCCAACGTCCTGACTTTC	CATERTGGSGANVLTF
TRBV2	TRBJ1-4	.	TRBD1	TGTGCCAGCGTCCGGGGCAGGGGGGGAGAAAAACTGTTTTTT	CASVRGRGGEKLFF
TRBV7-2	TRBJ1-5	.	.	TGTGCCAGCAGCATAGACAGCAAGCCCCAGCATTTT	CASSIDSKPQHF
TRBV2	TRBJ2-5	.	.	TGTGCCAGCAGACATCGGGGGGACAGGGAGACCCAGTACTTC	CASRHRGDRETQYF
TRBV4-2	TRBJ1-6	many	.	TGTGCCAGCAGCCAAGACGGGTTGGGGGTTCAAGAATCACCCCTCCACTTT	CASSQDGLGVQESPLHF
TRBV5-1	TRBJ2-3	many	.	TGCGCCAGCAGCTCCACAACCACAGATACGCAGTATTTT	CASSSTTTDTQYF
TRBV7-2	TRBJ2-7	few	.	TGTGCCAGCAGCTTTCTGGCAGGGTCATCCTACGAGCAGTACTTC	CASSFLAGSSYEQYF
TRBV5-1	TRBJ1-1	few	.	TGCGCCAGCAGCTTGGACAGGTGGGAAGCTTTCTTT	CASSLDRWEAFF
TRBV7-2	TRBJ1-3	.	.	TGTGCCAGCAGCTCCGACCTCCGGCCTGGGAAAAACACCATATATTTT	CASSSDLRPGKNTIYF
TRBV3-1	TRBJ1-1	few	.	TGTGCCAGCAGCCCCCCCGGGTTTACTGAAGCTTTCTTT	CASSPPGFTEAFF
TRBV27	TRBJ2-1	.	TRBD2	TGTGCCAGCAGTTACGACGCGGCTAGCGGTTACAATGAGCAGTTCTTC	CASSYDAASGYNEQFF
TRBV24-1	TRBJ2-1	few	TRBD2	TGTGCCACCAACCCGGGGAGCGGGATTGGCCACAATGAGCAGTTCTTC	CATNPGSGIGHNEQFF
TRBV9	TRBJ2-3	.	TRBD2	TGTGCCAGCTGTCTCGGGGGGGACACAGATACGCAGTATTTT	CASCLGGDTDTQYF
TRBV6-1	TRBJ2-2	once	.	TGTGCCAGCAGTGCCCGGACAGATGCGAACACCGGGGAGCTGTTTTTT	CASSARTDANTGELFF
TRBV10-3	TRBJ2-7	few	TRBD2	TGTGCCATCAGTGAGGCTAGCGGCTACGAGCAGTACTTC	CAISEASGYEQYF
TRBV12-3/TRBV12-4	TRBJ2-1	many	.	TGTGCCAGCAGTTTGGGTCGGGGGCTAGCCAACAATGAGCAGTTCTTC	CASSLGRGLANNEQFF
TRBV11-2	TRBJ2-1	many	TRBD2	TGTGCCAGCAGCTTACAAAGACTAGCGGGCTCCGGTGAGCAGTTCTTC	CASSLQRLAGSGEQFF
TRBV3-1	TRBJ1-3	.	.	TGTGCCAGCAGCCCTCCTGGGGCGGACACCATATATTTT	CASSPPGADTIYF